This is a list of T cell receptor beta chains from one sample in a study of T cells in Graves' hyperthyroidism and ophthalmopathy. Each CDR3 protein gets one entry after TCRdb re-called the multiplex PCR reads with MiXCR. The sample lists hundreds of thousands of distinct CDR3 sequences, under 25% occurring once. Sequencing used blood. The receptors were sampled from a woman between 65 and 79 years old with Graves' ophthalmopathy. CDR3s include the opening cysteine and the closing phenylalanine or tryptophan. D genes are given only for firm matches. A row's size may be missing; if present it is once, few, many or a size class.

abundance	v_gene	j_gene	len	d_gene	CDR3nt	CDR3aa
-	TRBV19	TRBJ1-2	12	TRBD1	TGTGCCATCAGGGGGCGAGGCTATGGCTACACCTTC	CAIRGRGYGYTF
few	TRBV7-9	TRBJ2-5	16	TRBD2	TGTGCCAGCAGCTCCGAAGCGGGAGTACGGCAAGAGACCCAGTACTTC	CASSSEAGVRQETQYF
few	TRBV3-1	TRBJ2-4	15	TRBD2	TGTGCCAGCAGCCAAGTGGGACTAGCGGATAACATTCAGTACTTC	CASSQVGLADNIQYF
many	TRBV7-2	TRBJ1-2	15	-	TGTGCCAGCACTCCCCTCGGATCCTCTGGCTATGGCTACACCTTC	CASTPLGSSGYGYTF
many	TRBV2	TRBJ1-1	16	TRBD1	TGTGCCAGCAGTGGAGCGGGGACAGGGTGGACATCTGAAGCTTTCTTT	CASSGAGTGWTSEAFF
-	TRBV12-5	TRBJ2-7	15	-	TGTGCTAGTGGCCCTTGGACTAAGGGAGCCTACGAGCACTACTTC	CASGPWTKGAYEHYF
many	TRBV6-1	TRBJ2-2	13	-	TGTGCCAGCACCCCGACAGAAACCGGGGAGCTGTTTTTT	CASTPTETGELFF
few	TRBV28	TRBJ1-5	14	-	TGTGCCAGCAGCCCGGGGAGGTCCAATCAGCCCCAGCATTTT	CASSPGRSNQPQHF
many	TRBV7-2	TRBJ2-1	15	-	TGTGCCAGCAGCCCGTCGAGGGGGGCTTACAATGAGCAGTTCTTC	CASSPSRGAYNEQFF
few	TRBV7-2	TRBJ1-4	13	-	TGTGCCAGCAGCCTGAGAATGGATGAAAAACTGTTTTTT	CASSLRMDEKLFF
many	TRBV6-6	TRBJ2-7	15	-	TGTGCCAGCAGTTACTCGGCGGGTGGGTCCTACGAGCAGTACTTC	CASSYSAGGSYEQYF
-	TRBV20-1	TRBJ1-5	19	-	TGCAGTGCTAGAGTTAACCTCGTTCGGGGAGGGGTTAGCAATCAGCCCCAGCATTTT	CSARVNLVRGGVSNQPQHF
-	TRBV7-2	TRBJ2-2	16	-	TGTGCCAGCAGCTCGACGGGACTTCTGAACACCGGGGAGCTGTTTTTT	CASSSTGLLNTGELFF
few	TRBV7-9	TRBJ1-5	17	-	TGTGCCAGCAGCGGCGCTCGGACCGCTAATAGCAATCAGCCCCAGCATTTT	CASSGARTANSNQPQHF
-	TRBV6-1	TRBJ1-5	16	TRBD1	TGTGCCAGCCAACCCGGACAGGGGGGTAGCAATCAGCCCCAGCATTTT	CASQPGQGGSNQPQHF
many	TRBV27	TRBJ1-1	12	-	TGTGCCAGCAAAGGGGGGAACACTGAAGCTTTCTTT	CASKGGNTEAFF
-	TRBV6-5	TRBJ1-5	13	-	TGTGCCAGCAGTTACGGGAACAATCAGCCCCAGCATTTT	CASSYGNNQPQHF
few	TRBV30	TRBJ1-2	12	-	TGTGCCTGGAGAAGGGAGATTGGAGGCTACACCTTC	CAWRREIGGYTF
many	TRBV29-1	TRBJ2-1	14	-	TGCAGCGTTGTAGTAGGGGGAATGGGGAATGAGCAGTTCTTC	CSVVVGGMGNEQFF
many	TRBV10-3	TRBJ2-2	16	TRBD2	TGTGCCATCAGTGAGCCGGGGGGGGATCACACCGGGGAGCTGTTTTTT	CAISEPGGDHTGELFF